The next 17 T cell receptor beta chains were all read from a single sample in a study of beta chain features in type 1 diabetes. General study results and limits: Shorter TCRB CDR3s, moderately but significantly so, marked every one of the four CD4+ subsets in Type 1 diabetes patients.

Their specific antigens are unknown. cDNA synthesis used the whole RNA isolate, giving expressed TCRB sequences. Sequenced by immunoSEQ multiplex PCR; TCRdb stores in-frame clones only, minus some. The table lists about 660,000 clones, about 14% of them singletons, with roughly 0.04% in the top ten. The sequencing sample was made of naive CD4+ T cells from blood. Receptors were obtained from a young man with type 1 diabetes.

In this sample, this clone turned up a few times. The chain couples TRBV4-3 to TRBJ1-2; TRBD1 agrees at 7 bases. V lost 4 bases and J lost 6; bases outside the gene matches: 5. The length of the CDR3 is 13 residues. Germline assignment: CDR1 LGHNA and CDR2 YSLEER. CDR3 sequence: CASSRSGTDGYTF. CDR3 DNA sequence: TGCGCCAGCAGCCGGTCCGGGACAGATGGCTACACCTTC.

The J gene is TRBJ2-7, the V gene TRBV11-2, with 8 bases aligning to TRBD1. CDR1 and CDR2 from the germline V gene are SGHAT and FQNNGV. The CDR3 contains 15 residues. V lost 4 bases and J lost 3; bases outside the gene matches: 8. The CDR3 is CASSYFSGQGYEQYF. The CDR3 DNA follows: TGTGCCAGCAGCTACTTCTCCGGACAGGGCTACGAGCAGTACTTC. The full variable domain, with the rest looked up from reference TRBV11-2 and TRBJ2-7, is EAGVAQSPRYKIIEKRQSVAFWCNPISGHATLYWYQQILGQGPKLLIQFQNNGVVDDSQLPKDRFSAERLKGVDSTLKIQPAKLEDSAVYLCASSYFSGQGYEQYFGPGTRLTVT.

This clone was seen only once. The genes are TRBV12-5 and TRBJ2-1; D assignment may be TRBD1 or TRBD2 (5 bases each). Germline values: CDR1 LGHNT, CDR2 FRNRAP. The CDR3 length is 15 residues. V was pared by 6 bases and J by 6 bases, with 18 bases between. The chain's CDR3 is CASGTPGPTVNEQFF. The DNA for the CDR3 is TGTGCTAGTGGCACTCCGGGACCTACAGTCAATGAGCAGTTCTTC.

The chain links TRBV9 to TRBJ1-5; D is possibly TRBD1 (5 bases). From germline, CDR1 is SGDLS and CDR2 YYNGEE. The CDR3 loop spans 14 amino acids. The V end was cut by 4 bases, the J end by 3 bases, with 11 bases between. Here the CDR3 DNA reads TGTGCCAGCAGCAACGACAGATCCAATCAGCCCCAGCATTTT. This codes for CASSNDRSNQPQHF. The whole variable domain, filled in from reference TRBV9 and TRBJ1-5, reads DSGVTQTPKHLITATGQRVTLRCSPRSGDLSVYWYQQSLDQGLQFLIQYYNGEERAKGNILERFSAQQFPDLHSELNLSSLELGDSALYFCASSNDRSNQPQHFGDGTRLSIL.

This clone was seen only a few times. The rearrangement joins TRBV9 to TRBJ2-3; no clear D. Germline V gene data show CDR1 as SGDLS and CDR2 as YYNGEE. The CDR3 has 14 residues. The V and J ends lost 3 bases and 4 bases respectively, with 12 bases between them. CDR3 sequence reads: CASSGSRLPDTQYF. The DNA for the CDR3 is TGTGCCAGCAGCGGCAGTAGGCTCCCAGATACGCAGTATTTT.

On this clone itself: An end of the junction does not agree with germline; a read error may underlie this. The chain recombines TRBV2 with TRBJ2-3; 9 bases are a match to TRBD2. In germline, CDR1 is SNHLY, CDR2 FYNNEI. The CDR3 length is 14 residues. The chain's CDR3 is CAGRLAEITDTQYF. DNA of the CDR3: TGTGCCGGCAGACTAGCGGAAATCACAGATACGCAGTATTTT.

The chain uses TRBV13 and TRBJ2-1, with 12 bases fitting TRBD2. Losses at the gene ends were 1 base for V and 3 bases for J; bases not matched to a gene: 4. The CDR3 is 17 residues long. Per the germline V gene, CDR1 is PRHDT and CDR2 is FYEKMQ (reference sequence). Here the CDR3 reads CASSLAGLAGNYNEQFF. Written as DNA, the CDR3 is TGTGCCAGCAGCTTAGCGGGACTAGCGGGCAACTACAATGAGCAGTTCTTC.

This chain uses TRBV6-5 with TRBJ2-2, with D hard to call. The CDR3 has 13 residues. CDR1 and CDR2 from the germline V gene are MNHEY and SVGAGI. V lost 5 bases to trimming and J lost 10 bases, with 14 bases between them. The DNA of the CDR3 is TGTGCCAGCAGTCCTCCGAACCCCAAGGAGCTGTTTTTT. The encoded protein is CASSPPNPKELFF.

This clone turned up a few times. The rearrangement links TRBV4-2 to TRBJ2-7; 9 bases are shared with TRBD1. The CDR3 consists of 14 residues. After removal of 1 base from V and 3 bases from J, the junction contained 1 base not matched to a gene. Germline CDR1 reads LGHNA; CDR2 reads YNFKEQ. CDR3 region: CASSQGGQGYEQYF. The CDR3 nucleotides are TGTGCCAGCAGCCAAGGGGGACAGGGCTACGAGCAGTACTTC.

The V call is TRBV7-9, the J call TRBJ2-3; TRBD2 is a possible D gene (6 bases). Trimming cost V 7 bases and J 0 bases, with 14 bases left between them. CDR3 length equals 15 residues. CDR1 and CDR2 (germline): SEHNR, FQNEAQ (reference sequence). The CDR3 nucleotides read TGTGCCAGCACAGGAGGGATCCTTAGCACAGATACGCAGTATTTT. This gives the protein CASTGGILSTDTQYF.

V usage is TRBV28 and J usage is TRBJ2-3, with D hard to call. This CDR3 contains 15 residues. The V end was cut by 5 bases, the J end by 0 bases, with 12 bases between. CDR1 and CDR2 from the germline V gene are MDHEN and SYDVKM. The DNA of the CDR3 is TGTGCCAGCAGTACCCACGGAGTCAGCACAGATACGCAGTATTTT. This translates into CASSTHGVSTDTQYF.

The chain carries TRBV5-4 and TRBJ2-5, with D unclear. The V gene's germline CDR1 is SGHNT and CDR2 YYREEE (reference sequence). The V and J ends lost 3 bases and 3 bases respectively, with 3 bases between them. CDR3 length equals 11 residues. The DNA of the CDR3 is TGTGCCAGCAGCTGGGAAGAGACCCAGTACTTC. Protein: CASSWEETQYF.

The chain employs TRBV29-1 and TRBJ1-2; TRBD1 matches at 8 bases. CDR1 is SQVTM, CDR2 ANQGSEA, per germline. This CDR3 comprises 16 residues. The V segment lost 2 bases and the J segment 2 bases; nucleotides outside the gene matches: 10. Written as DNA, the CDR3 is TGCAGCGTTGAATCAGGACAGGGCATCTACAACTATGGCTACACCTTC. It yields the protein CSVESGQGIYNYGYTF.

In this sample, this clone turned up a few times. CDR3 protein: CASSQGPDLIYEQYF. In nucleotides, the CDR3 is TGCGCCAGCAGCCAAGGACCAGACCTTATCTACGAGCAGTACTTC. The genes are TRBV4-1 and TRBJ2-7; D unresolved. The ends were cut back, 1 base at V and 3 bases at J, with 13 bases in the middle. Germline lookup yields CDR1 MGHRA and CDR2 YSYEKL. The CDR3 spans 15 residues.

This clone was counted a few times. The V call is TRBV29-1, the J call TRBJ2-5; 7 bases are shared with TRBD2. Germline CDR1 reads SQVTM; CDR2 reads ANQGSEA. J was trimmed by 4 bases and V by 5 bases; bases with no gene match: 4. CDR3 length: 12 residues. The CDR3 coding sequence is TGCAGCGTTAGGGCTAGCGGAGAGACCCAGTACTTC. Translation: CSVRASGETQYF.

DNA of the CDR3: TGTGCCAGCAGTGACCTCCGTACCTACACCTTC. The encoded protein is CASSDLRTYTF. The chain is built from TRBV25-1 and TRBJ1-2; D remains ambiguous. CDR1 MGHDK and CDR2 SYGVNS come from the germline V gene. CDR3 size: 11 residues. V lost 3 bases, J lost 10 bases, and 9 bases lay in between.

The chain employs TRBV18 and TRBJ2-7; TRBD2 agrees at 13 bases. V dropped 3 bases and J dropped 4; count of bases not matched to a gene: 6. CDR1 is KGHSH, CDR2 LQKENI, per germline. The CDR3 has 16 amino acids. The CDR3 here is CASSPRTSGGGYEQYF. The CDR3 DNA reads as TGTGCCAGCTCACCTCGGACTAGCGGGGGTGGATACGAGCAGTACTTC.